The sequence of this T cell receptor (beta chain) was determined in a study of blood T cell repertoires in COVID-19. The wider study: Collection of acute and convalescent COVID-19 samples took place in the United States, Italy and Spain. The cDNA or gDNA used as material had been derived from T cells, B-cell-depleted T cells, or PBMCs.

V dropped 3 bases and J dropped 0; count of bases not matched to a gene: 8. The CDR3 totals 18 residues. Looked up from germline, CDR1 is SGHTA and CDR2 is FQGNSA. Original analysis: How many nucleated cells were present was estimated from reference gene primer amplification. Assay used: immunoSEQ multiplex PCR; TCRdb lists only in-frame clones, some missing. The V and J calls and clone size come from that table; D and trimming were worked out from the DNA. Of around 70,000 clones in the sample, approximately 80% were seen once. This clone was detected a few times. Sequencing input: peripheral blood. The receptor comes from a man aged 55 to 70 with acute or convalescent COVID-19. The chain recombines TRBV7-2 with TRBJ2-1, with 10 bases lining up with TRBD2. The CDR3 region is CASSLRLAGMSSYNEQFF. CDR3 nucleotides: TGTGCCAGCAGCTTGAGACTAGCGGGCATGAGCTCCTACAATGAGCAGTTCTTC.